This TCR beta chain emerged from a study of T cell changes during pregnancy in multiple sclerosis. CDR1 is SGHTA and CDR2 is FQGNSA in the germline V gene. The CDR3 is 16 residues long. Trimming stripped 1 base from V and 2 bases from J, with 11 bases between. Measured with immunoSEQ multiplex PCR; TCRdb has only the in-frame clones, and not every one. The data hold approximately 92,000 clones, with roughly 92% observed a single time. J is TRBJ2-2 and V is TRBV7-2, with D unresolved. The receptor was derived from a female donor with multiple sclerosis, enrolled in a pregnancy study. Sequencing was performed on peripheral blood, taken after pregnancy. CDR3 region: CASSLVGSGNTGELFF. CDR3 in DNA: TGTGCCAGCAGCTTAGTCGGTTCAGGCAACACCGGGGAGCTGTTTTTT.